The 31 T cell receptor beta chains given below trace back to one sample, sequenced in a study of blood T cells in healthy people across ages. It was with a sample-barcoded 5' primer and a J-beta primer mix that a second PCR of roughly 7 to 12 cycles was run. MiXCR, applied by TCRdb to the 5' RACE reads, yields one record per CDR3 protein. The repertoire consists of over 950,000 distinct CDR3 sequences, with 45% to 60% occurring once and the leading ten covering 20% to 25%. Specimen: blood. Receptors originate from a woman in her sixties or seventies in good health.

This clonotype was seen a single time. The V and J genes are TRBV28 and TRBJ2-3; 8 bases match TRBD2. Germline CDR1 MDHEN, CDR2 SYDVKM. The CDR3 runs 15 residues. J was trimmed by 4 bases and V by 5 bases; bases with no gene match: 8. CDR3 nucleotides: TGTGCCAGCAGTCCCAGCGGGAGACTGCCAGATACGCAGTATTTT. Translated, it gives CASSPSGRLPDTQYF.

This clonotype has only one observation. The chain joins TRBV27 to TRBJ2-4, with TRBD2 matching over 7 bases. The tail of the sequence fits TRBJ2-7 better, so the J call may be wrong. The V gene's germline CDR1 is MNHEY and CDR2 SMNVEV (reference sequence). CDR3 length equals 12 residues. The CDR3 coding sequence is TGTGCCAGCATGGGAGGGTTTGGCGAGCAGTACTTC. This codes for CASMGGFGEQYF.

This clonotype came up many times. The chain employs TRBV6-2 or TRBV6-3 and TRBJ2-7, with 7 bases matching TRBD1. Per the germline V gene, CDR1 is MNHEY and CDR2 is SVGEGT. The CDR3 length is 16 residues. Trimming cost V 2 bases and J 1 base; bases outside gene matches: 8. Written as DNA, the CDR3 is TGTGCCAGCAGTTACCCAAGACAGGGTGAGTCCTACGAGCAGTACTTC. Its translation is CASSYPRQGESYEQYF.

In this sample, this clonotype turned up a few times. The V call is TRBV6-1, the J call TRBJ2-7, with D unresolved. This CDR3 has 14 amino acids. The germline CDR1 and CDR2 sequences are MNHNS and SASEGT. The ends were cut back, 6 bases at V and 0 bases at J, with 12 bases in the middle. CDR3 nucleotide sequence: TGTGCCAGCAGCCCATGGCTCAGCTCCTACGAGCAGTACTTC. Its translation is CASSPWLSSYEQYF.

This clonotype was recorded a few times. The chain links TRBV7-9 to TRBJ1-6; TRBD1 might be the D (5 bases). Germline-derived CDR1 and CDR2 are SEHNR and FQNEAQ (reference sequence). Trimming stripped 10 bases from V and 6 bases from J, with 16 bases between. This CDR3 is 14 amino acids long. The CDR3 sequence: CAIDAGQVNSPLHF. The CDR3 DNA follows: TGTGCCATCGACGCAGGGCAGGTTAATTCACCCCTCCACTTT.

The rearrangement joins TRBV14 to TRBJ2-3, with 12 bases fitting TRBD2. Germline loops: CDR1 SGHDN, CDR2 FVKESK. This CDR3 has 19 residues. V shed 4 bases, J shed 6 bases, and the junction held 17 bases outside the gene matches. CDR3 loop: CASSRLPKGLAGLADTQYF. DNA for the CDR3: TGTGCCAGCAGCCGTCTCCCAAAAGGACTAGCGGGATTGGCGGATACGCAGTATTTT.

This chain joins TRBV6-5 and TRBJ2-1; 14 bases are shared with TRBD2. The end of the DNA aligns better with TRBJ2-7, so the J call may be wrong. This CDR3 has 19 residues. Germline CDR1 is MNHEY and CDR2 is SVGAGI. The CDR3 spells CASSHGTSGRKGSYNEQYF. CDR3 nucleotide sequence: TGTGCCAGCAGTCACGGGACTAGCGGGAGAAAGGGCTCCTACAATGAGCAGTACTTC.

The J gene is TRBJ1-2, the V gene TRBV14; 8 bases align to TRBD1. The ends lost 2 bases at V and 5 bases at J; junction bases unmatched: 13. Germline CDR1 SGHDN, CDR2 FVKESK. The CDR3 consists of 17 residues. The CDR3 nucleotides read TGTGCCAGCAGCCAAACTTCTACCGGGACAGGATTGTATGGCTACACCTTC. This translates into CASSQTSTGTGLYGYTF. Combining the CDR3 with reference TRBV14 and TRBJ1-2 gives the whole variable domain EAGVTQFPSHSVIEKGQTVTLRCDPISGHDNLYWYRRVMGKEIKFLLHFVKESKQDESGMPNNRFLAERTGGTYSTLKVQPAELEDSGVYFCASSQTSTGTGLYGYTFGSGTRLTVV.

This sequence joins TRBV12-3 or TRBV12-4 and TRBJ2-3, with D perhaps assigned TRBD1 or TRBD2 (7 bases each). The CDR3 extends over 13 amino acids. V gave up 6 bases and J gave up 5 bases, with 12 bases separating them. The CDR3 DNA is TGTGCCAGCAGCAGGGGGGGGGGAGATACGCAGTATTTT. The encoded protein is CASSRGGGDTQYF.

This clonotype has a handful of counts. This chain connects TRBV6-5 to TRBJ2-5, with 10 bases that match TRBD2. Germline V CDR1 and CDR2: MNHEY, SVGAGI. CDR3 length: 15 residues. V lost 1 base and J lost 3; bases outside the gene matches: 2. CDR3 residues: CASSYWTSGEETQYF. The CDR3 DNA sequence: TGTGCCAGCAGTTACTGGACTAGCGGAGAAGAGACCCAGTACTTC.

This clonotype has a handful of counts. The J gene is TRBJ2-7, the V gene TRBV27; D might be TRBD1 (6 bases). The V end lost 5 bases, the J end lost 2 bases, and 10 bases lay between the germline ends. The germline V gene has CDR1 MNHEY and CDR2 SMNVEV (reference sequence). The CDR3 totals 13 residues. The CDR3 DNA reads TGTGCCAGCAGTCGGACAGCCGCCTACGAGCAGTACTTC. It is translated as CASSRTAAYEQYF.

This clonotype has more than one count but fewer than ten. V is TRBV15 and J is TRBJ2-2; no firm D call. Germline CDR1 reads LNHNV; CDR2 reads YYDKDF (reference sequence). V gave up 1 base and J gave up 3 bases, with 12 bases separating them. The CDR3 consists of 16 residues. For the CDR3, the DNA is TGTGCCACCAGCAGAGTCGCTTATAGGGACACCGGGGAGCTGTTTTTT. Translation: CATSRVAYRDTGELFF.

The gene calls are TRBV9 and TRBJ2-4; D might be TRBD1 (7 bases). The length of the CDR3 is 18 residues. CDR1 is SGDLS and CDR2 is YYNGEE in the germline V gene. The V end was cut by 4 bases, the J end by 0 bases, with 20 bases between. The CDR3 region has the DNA TGTGCCAGCAGCTCTACTGACCGACAGGGACTAGCCAAAAACATTCAGTACTTC. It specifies CASSSTDRQGLAKNIQYF.

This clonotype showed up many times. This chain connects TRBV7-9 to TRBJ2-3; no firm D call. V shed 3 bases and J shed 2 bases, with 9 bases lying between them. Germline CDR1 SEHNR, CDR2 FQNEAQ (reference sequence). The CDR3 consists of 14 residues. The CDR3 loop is CASSFGRYTDTQYF. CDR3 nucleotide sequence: TGTGCCAGCAGCTTTGGCCGGTACACAGATACGCAGTATTTT.

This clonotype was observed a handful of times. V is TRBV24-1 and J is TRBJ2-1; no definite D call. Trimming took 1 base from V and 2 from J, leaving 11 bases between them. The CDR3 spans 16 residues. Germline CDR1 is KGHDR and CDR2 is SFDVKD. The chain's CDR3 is CATSDFGPHPYNEQFF. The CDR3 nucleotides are TGTGCCACCAGTGATTTTGGTCCCCACCCCTACAATGAGCAGTTCTTC.

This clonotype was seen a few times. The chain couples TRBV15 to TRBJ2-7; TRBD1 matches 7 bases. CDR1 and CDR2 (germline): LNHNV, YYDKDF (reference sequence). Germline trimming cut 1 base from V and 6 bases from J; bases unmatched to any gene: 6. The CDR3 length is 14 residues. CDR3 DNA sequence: TGTGCCACCAGCAGAGGGGACAGTTCTCTCGAGCAGTACTTC. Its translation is CATSRGDSSLEQYF. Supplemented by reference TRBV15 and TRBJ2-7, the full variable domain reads DAMVIQNPRYQVTQFGKPVTLSCSQTLNHNVMYWYQQKSSQAPKLLFHYYDKDFNNEADTPDNFQSRRPNTSFCFLDIRSPGLGDTAMYLCATSRGDSSLEQYFGPGTRLTVT.

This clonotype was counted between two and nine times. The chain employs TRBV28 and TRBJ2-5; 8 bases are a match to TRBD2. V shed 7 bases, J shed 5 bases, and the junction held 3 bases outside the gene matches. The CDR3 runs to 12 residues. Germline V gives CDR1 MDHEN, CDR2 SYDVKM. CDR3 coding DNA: TGTGCCAGCAAGGCGGGAGGCGAGACCCAGTACTTC. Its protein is CASKAGGETQYF.

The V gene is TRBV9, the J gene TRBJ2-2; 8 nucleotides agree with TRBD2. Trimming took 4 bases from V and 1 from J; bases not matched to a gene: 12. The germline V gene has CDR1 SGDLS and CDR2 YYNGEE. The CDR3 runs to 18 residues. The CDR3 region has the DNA TGTGCCAGCAGCTGGCTTTCCGGGACTAGAGAGAACACCGGGGAGCTGTTTTTT. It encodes CASSWLSGTRENTGELFF.

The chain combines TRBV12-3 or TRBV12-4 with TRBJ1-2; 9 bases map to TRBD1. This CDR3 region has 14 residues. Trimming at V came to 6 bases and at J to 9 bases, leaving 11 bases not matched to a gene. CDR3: CASSPTPGTGSYTF. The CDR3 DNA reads TGTGCCAGCAGCCCGACCCCAGGGACAGGGAGCTACACCTTC.

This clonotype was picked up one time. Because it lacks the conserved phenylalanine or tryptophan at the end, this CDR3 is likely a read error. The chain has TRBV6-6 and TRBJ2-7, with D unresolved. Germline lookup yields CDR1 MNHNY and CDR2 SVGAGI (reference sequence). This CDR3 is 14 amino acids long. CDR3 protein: CAGSDSKADYEQYC. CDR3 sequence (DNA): TGTGCCGGCAGTGACTCGAAGGCCGACTACGAGCAGTACTGC.

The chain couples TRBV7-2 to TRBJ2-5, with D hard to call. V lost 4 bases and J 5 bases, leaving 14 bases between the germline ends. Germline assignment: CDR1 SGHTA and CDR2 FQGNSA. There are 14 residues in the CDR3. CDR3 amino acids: CASSSEINLETQYF. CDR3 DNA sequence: TGTGCCAGCAGCTCAGAGATCAATTTGGAGACCCAGTACTTC.

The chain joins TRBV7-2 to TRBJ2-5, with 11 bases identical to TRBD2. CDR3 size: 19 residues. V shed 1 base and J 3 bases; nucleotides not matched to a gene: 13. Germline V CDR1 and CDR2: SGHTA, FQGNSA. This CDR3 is CASSLVKGRLAGGKETQYF. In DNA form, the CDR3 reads TGTGCCAGCAGCTTAGTTAAGGGGCGTCTAGCGGGAGGTAAAGAGACCCAGTACTTC.

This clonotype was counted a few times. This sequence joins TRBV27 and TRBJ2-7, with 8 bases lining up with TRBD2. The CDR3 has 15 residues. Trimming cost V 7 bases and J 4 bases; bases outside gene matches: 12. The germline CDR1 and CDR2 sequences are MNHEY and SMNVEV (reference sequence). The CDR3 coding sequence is TGTGCCAGCACCTCGGGACTAGGGCGAGGATACGAGCAGTACTTC. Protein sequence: CASTSGLGRGYEQYF.

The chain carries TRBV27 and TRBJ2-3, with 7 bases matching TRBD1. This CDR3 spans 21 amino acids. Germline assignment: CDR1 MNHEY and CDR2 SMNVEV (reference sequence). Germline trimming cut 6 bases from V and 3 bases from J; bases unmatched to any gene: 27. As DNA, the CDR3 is TGTGCCAGCAGCCGACCTAATCCTACTAGGACAGGCCCCAAAACTACAGATACGCAGTATTTT. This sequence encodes CASSRPNPTRTGPKTTDTQYF.

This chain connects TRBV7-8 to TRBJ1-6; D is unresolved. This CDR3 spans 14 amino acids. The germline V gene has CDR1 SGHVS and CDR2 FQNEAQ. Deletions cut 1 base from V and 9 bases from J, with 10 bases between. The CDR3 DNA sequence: TGTGCCAGCAGCTTAGGGTCGCCTAGTTCACCCCTCCACTTT. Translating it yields CASSLGSPSSPLHF.

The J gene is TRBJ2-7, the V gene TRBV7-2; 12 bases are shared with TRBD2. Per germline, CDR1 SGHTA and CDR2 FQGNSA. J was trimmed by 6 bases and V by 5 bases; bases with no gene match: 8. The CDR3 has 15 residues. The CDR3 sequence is CASSKAGTSGFEQYF. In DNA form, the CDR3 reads TGTGCCAGCAGCAAGGCCGGGACTAGCGGGTTCGAGCAGTACTTC.

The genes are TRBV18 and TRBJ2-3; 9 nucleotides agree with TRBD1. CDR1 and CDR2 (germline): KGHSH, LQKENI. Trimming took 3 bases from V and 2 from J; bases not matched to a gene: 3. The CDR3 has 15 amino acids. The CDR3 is CASSPGQGITDTQYF. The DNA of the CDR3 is TGTGCCAGCTCACCTGGACAGGGGATCACAGATACGCAGTATTTT. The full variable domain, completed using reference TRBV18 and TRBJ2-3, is NAGVMQNPRHLVRRRGQEARLRCSPMKGHSHVYWYRQLPEEGLKFMVYLQKENIIDESGMPKERFSAEFPKEGPSILRIQQVVRGDSAAYFCASSPGQGITDTQYFGPGTRLTVL.

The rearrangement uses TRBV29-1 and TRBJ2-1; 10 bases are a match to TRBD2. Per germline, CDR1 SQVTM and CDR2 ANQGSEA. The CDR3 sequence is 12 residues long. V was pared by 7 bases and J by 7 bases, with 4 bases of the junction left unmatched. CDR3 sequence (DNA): TGCAGCGCAGGACTAGCGGAGAATGAGCAGTTCTTC. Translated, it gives CSAGLAENEQFF.

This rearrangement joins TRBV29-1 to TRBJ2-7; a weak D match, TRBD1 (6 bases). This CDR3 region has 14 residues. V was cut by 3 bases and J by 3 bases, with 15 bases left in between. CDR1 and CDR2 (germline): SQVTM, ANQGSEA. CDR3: CSVEVGQQFYEQYF. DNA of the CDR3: TGCAGCGTTGAGGTTGGACAGCAATTCTACGAGCAGTACTTC.

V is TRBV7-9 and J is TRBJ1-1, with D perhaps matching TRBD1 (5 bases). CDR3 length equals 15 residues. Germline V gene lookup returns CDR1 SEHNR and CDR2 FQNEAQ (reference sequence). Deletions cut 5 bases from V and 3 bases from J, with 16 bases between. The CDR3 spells CASSLLQDLDTEAFF. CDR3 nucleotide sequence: TGTGCCAGCAGCCTCTTACAGGATCTGGACACTGAAGCTTTCTTT.

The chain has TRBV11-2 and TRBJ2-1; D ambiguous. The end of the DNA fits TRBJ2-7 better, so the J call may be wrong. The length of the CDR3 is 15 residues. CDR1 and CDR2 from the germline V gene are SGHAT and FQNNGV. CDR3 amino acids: CASSSLVVLVDEQYF. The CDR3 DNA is TGTGCCAGCAGCTCGCTGGTTGTCCTTGTCGATGAGCAGTACTTC.